This is a list of T cell receptor beta chains from one sample in a study of blood T cells in healthy people across ages. Each CDR3 protein gets one entry after TCRdb re-called the 5' RACE reads with MiXCR. The profile shows about 570,000 distinct CDR3 sequences, about 26% of them singletons. What was sequenced was blood. The receptors stem from a woman in her sixties or seventies in good health. CDR3s include the opening cysteine and the closing phenylalanine or tryptophan. Each record gives: J gene, V gene, D gene, CDR3 length, clone size, CDR3 DNA, CDR3 protein. D genes are given only for firm matches. Clone size, where shown, is once, few, many, or a class for clones that have expanded.

>TRBJ2-7|TRBV29-1|NA|14|NA
TGCAGCGTTGAAGATCAGGGGCAATCCTACGAGCAGTACTTC
CSVEDQGQSYEQYF
>TRBJ1-1|TRBV20-1|TRBD1|13|few
TGCAGTGCTAGAGCAGGGGGGGACACTGAAGCTTTCTTT
CSARAGGDTEAFF
>TRBJ1-1|TRBV4-3|NA|15|NA
TGCGCCAGCAGCCAAGATTACAGGGCGGACACTGAAGCTTTCTTT
CASSQDYRADTEAFF
>TRBJ2-7|TRBV12-5|TRBD1|15|few
TGTGCTAGTGCTCTATTGACAGGGATGACGGACGAGCAGTACTTC
CASALLTGMTDEQYF
>TRBJ2-5|TRBV6-2/TRBV6-3|NA|15|NA
TGTGCCAGCAGTTCAGGACACGATTACAAAGAGACCCAGTACTTC
CASSSGHDYKETQYF
>TRBJ2-5|TRBV20-1|TRBD2|16|few
TGCAGTGCTAGACCCTTACTAGCGTCACTCCAAGAGACCCAGTACTTC
CSARPLLASLQETQYF
>TRBJ1-1|TRBV7-2|NA|12|NA
TGTGCCAGCAGCCAAAGGCACGGCCTAACTTTCTTT
CASSQRHGLTFF
>TRBJ1-2|TRBV7-2|NA|12|NA
TGTGCCAGCAGCTTCGAAGGGAATGGCTACACCTTC
CASSFEGNGYTF
>TRBJ1-4|TRBV10-3|NA|12|NA
TGTGCCATCAGTGAATTTACGGAAAAACTGTTTTTT
CAISEFTEKLFF
>TRBJ2-7|TRBV7-6|NA|15|many
TGTGCCAGCAGCTTCTCGCCCCTTCAGGGGGGCGAGCAGTACTTC
CASSFSPLQGGEQYF
>TRBJ1-4|TRBV29-1|NA|15|NA
TGCAGCGTTGAAGACCCCGGAATTACTAATGAAAAACTGTTTTTT
CSVEDPGITNEKLFF
>TRBJ2-5|TRBV6-2/TRBV6-3|NA|15|few
TGTGCCAGCAGTTACTTTACAGGGATCCAAGAGACCCAGTACTTC
CASSYFTGIQETQYF
>TRBJ2-1|TRBV29-1|TRBD2|15|NA
TGCAGCGTAGTAGGGACTAGCGGAAGATACAATGAGCAGTTCTTC
CSVVGTSGRYNEQFF
>TRBJ2-7|TRBV5-1|NA|16|NA
TGCGCCAGCAGCTTGGCCCTACAGGAGAGCTCCTACGAGCAGTACTTC
CASSLALQESSYEQYF
>TRBJ2-1|TRBV2|NA|14|NA
TGTGCCAGCGGCGGACTTTCCTTCAACAATGAGCAGTTCTTC
CASGGLSFNNEQFF
>TRBJ2-3|TRBV12-3/TRBV12-4|NA|15|NA
TGTGCCAGCAGTCCCGGGGGAGTGGGCGCAGATGTGCAGTATTTT
CASSPGGVGADVQYF
>TRBJ2-7|TRBV20-1|NA|14|few
TGCAGTGCTAGTCATTCCGGGGGCAACTACGAGCAGTACTTC
CSASHSGGNYEQYF
>TRBJ1-5|TRBV7-9|TRBD1|14|few
TGTGCCAGCAGCCGGACAGGGAAAAATCAGCCCCAGCATTTT
CASSRTGKNQPQHF
>TRBJ1-3|TRBV9|NA|16|NA
TGTGCCAGCAGCGTGGGACAAGCAAGCTCTGGAAACACCATATATTTT
CASSVGQASSGNTIYF
>TRBJ2-5|TRBV7-9|NA|15|NA
TGTGCCAGCAGCCATCCCGGCCAGGGACAAGAGACCCAGTACTTC
CASSHPGQGQETQYF
>TRBJ2-5|TRBV7-2|NA|15|NA
TGTGCCAGCAGCTCCCAAAGCCGGACCCAAGAGGCCCAGTACTTC
CASSSQSRTQEAQYF
>TRBJ1-2|TRBV6-1|TRBD1|16|NA
TGTGCCAGCAGTCTTCCCCCCGGGACAGGGGGAGGAGGCTACACCTTC
CASSLPPGTGGGGYTF
>TRBJ2-3|TRBV4-3|NA|14|few
TGCGCCAGCAGCCAAGATTCGGCCACAGATACGCAGTATTTT
CASSQDSATDTQYF
>TRBJ1-1|TRBV6-2/TRBV6-3|TRBD1|15|NA
TGTGCCAGCAGTGTCCAGGGGGGAAGTGTGACTGAAGCTTTCTTT
CASSVQGGSVTEAFF
>TRBJ2-7|TRBV12-3/TRBV12-4|NA|18|once
TGTGCCAGCAGTCCTATCCTCGGGACTGTCGGAAGCTCCTACGAGCAGTACTTC
CASSPILGTVGSSYEQYF
>TRBJ2-5|TRBV2|TRBD2|20|few
TGTGCCAGCAGTGTCTCTGCCCTGGGCGGGGGGCCTAGCAAGCAAGAGACCCAGTACTTC
CASSVSALGGGPSKQETQYF
>TRBJ1-4|TRBV9|NA|15|few
TGTGCCAGCAGCGTCTCTCAGGGAGAAGGAGAAAAACTGTTTTTT
CASSVSQGEGEKLFF
>TRBJ2-1|TRBV20-1|NA|13|NA
TGCAGCCCACTCGCGGGGTCTTACAATGAGCAGTTCTTC
CSPLAGSYNEQFF
>TRBJ1-1|TRBV6-1|NA|14|NA
TGTGCCAGCAGTGAAAGTTGGACACGGGATGAAGCTTTCTTT
CASSESWTRDEAFF
>TRBJ2-3|TRBV12-5|TRBD1|15|NA
TGTGCTAGTGGTTCCCAGGGGGCCTTCACAGATACGCAGTATTTT
CASGSQGAFTDTQYF
>TRBJ2-3|TRBV3-1|TRBD2|16|few
TGTGCCAGCAGCCCCCTACTAGAGCGGGGGGGCCGGACGCAGTATTTT
CASSPLLERGGRTQYF
>TRBJ2-7|TRBV7-2|NA|14|NA
TGTGCCAGCAGCTTGGTGGCGCCCACCTACGAGCAGTACTTC
CASSLVAPTYEQYF
>TRBJ1-2|TRBV7-2|NA|15|many
TGTGCCAGCAGCTTCATGAAGGGATCCAACTATGGCTACACCTTC
CASSFMKGSNYGYTF
>TRBJ2-4|TRBV7-8|NA|14|few
TGTGCCAGCAGCGTGGGACTCTATAGGGACATTCAGTGCTTC
CASSVGLYRDIQCF
>TRBJ2-7|TRBV6-2/TRBV6-3|TRBD2|15|NA
TGTGCCAGCAGTTACTCCCGACTAGCGGACTACGAGCAGTACTTC
CASSYSRLADYEQYF
>TRBJ2-3|TRBV7-2|TRBD2|16|NA
TGTGCCAGCAGCTTAGGGGGCGGGGGGGCCCAAGATACGCAGTATTTT
CASSLGGGGAQDTQYF
>TRBJ2-3|TRBV27|NA|11|few
TGTGCCAGCAGGGTCGGACAGTCCCGGTATTTT
CASRVGQSRYF
>TRBJ2-1|TRBV3-1|TRBD2|17|few
TGTGCCAGCAGCCAAAAGCGGGGCACAACAAATTACAATGAGCAGTTCTTC
CASSQKRGTTNYNEQFF
>TRBJ2-7|TRBV10-3|NA|16|NA
TGTGCCATCAGTGAGTCGCGGGGCCCACCCTCCTACGAGCAGTACTTC
CAISESRGPPSYEQYF